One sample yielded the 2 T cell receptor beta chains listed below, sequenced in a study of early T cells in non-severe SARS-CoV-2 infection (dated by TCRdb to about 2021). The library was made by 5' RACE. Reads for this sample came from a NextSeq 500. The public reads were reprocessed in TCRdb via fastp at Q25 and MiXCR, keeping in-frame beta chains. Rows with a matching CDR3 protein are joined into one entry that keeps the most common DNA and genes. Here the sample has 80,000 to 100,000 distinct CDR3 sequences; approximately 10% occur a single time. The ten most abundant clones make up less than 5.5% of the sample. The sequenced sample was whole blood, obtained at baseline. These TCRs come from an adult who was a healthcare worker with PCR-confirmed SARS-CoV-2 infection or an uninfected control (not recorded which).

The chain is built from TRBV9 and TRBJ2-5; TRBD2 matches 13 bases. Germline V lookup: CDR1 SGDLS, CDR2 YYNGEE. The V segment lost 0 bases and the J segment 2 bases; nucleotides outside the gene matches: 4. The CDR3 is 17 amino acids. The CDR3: CASSVEGLAGVQETQYF. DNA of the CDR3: TGTGCCAGCAGCGTAGAAGGACTAGCGGGAGTTCAAGAGACCCAGTACTTC.

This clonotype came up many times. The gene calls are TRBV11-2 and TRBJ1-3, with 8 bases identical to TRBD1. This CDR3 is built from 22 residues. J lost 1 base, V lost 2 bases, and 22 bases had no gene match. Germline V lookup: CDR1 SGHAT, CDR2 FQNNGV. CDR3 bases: TGTGCCAGCAGCTTATATAGTCCGGCAGGGGGCTTTTTATATTCGTCTGGAAACACCATATATTTT. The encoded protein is CASSLYSPAGGFLYSSGNTIYF.